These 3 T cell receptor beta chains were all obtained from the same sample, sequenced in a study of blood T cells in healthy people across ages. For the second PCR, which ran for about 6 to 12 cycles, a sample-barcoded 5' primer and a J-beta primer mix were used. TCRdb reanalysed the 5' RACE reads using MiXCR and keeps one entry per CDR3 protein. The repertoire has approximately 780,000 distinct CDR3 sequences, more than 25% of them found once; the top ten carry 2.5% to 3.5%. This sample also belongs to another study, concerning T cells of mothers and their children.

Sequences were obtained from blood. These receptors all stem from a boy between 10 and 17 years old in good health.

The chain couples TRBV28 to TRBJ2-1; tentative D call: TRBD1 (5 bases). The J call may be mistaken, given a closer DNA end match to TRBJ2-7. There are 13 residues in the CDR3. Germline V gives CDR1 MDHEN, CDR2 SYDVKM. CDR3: CASSFVTAYEQYF. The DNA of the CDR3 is TGTGCCAGCAGTTTCGTGACAGCCTACGAGCAGTACTTC.

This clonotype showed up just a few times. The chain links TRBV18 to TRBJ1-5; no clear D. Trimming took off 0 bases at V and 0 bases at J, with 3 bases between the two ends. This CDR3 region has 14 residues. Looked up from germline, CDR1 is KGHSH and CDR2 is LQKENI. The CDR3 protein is CASSPPSSNQPQHF. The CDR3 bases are TGTGCCAGCTCACCACCGAGTAGCAATCAGCCCCAGCATTTT.

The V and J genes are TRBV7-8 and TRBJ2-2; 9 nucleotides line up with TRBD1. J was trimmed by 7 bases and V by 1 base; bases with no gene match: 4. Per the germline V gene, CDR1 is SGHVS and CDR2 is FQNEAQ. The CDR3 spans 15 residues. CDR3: CASSLGGTGIGELFF. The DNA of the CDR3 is TGTGCCAGCAGCTTAGGTGGGACAGGGATCGGGGAGCTGTTTTTT.